Each of the 4 T cell receptor beta chains below was sequenced from the same sample in a study of long-term antiretroviral therapy in people with HIV. It was version v3.0 of the immunoSEQ assay that was run at survey level. The assay was immunoSEQ multiplex PCR, and TCRdb's table has in-frame clones only and misses some. The sample shows 19,000 or so clones, roughly 83% of them seen only once. The source material was unsorted PBMCs, sampled 0.9 years after starting antiretroviral therapy. The receptor set was obtained from a man in his late teens or twenties with HIV.

The rearrangement links TRBV6-6 to TRBJ1-6; 8 bases line up with TRBD1. Trimming cost V 8 bases and J 7 bases; bases outside gene matches: 13. The CDR3 length is 16 residues. Germline V lookup: CDR1 MNHNY, CDR2 SVGAGI (reference sequence). The CDR3 DNA follows: TGTGCCAGCTCTCCCGGGCAGGGGGCCTTAAATTCACCCCTCCACTTT. It specifies CASSPGQGALNSPLHF.

With respect to this clone: Mismatch with germline at one junction end may stem from a read error. The CDR3 DNA reads TGTGCTAGCAGCTGGACAGGCCAAGAGACCCAGTACTTC. It yields the protein CASSWTGQETQYF. The gene calls are TRBV7-7 and TRBJ2-5, with 7 bases fitting TRBD1. The germline CDR1 and CDR2 sequences are SSHAT and FNYEAQ (reference sequence). There are 13 residues in the CDR3. Drawing the rest from reference TRBV7-7 and TRBJ2-5, the complete variable domain is GAGVSQSPRYKVTKRGQDVTLRCDPISSHATLYWYQQALGQGPEFLTYFNYEAQPDKSGLPSDRFSAERPEGSISTLTIQRTEQRDSAMYRCASSWTGQETQYFGPGTRLLVL.

CDR3 sequence: CASSSTLNDRETQYF. The CDR3 DNA reads TGTGCCAGCAGCTCGACGCTAAATGACAGGGAGACCCAGTACTTC. This chain links TRBV7-2 with TRBJ2-5; the D gene is possibly TRBD1 (6 bases). Trimming left V 4 bases short and J 5 bases short, with 17 bases between. Germline lookup yields CDR1 SGHTA and CDR2 FQGNSA. This CDR3 spans 15 amino acids. Based on the CDR3 plus reference TRBV7-2 and TRBJ2-5, the full variable domain is GAGVSQSPSNKVTEKGKDVELRCDPISGHTALYWYRQSLGQGLEFLIYFQGNSAPDKSGLPSDRFSAERTGGSVSTLTIQRTQQEDSAVYLCASSSTLNDRETQYFGPGTRLLVL.

For this clone: One junction end does not reproduce the germline sequence, and a read error may be involved. The sample carries other DNA sequences with the same CDR3. The chain couples TRBV4-1 to TRBJ2-1; D gene ambiguous. CDR1 is MGHRA and CDR2 is YSYEKL in the germline V gene. The CDR3 length is 13 residues. CDR3 amino acids: CASSQESSSEQFF. CDR3 nucleotides: TGCGCCAGCAGTCAAGAATCTTCCAGTGAGCAGTTCTTC.